The sequence of this TCR beta chain was determined in a study of graft-versus-host responses after intestinal transplantation. Using immunoSEQ multiplex PCR, the repertoire was profiled, and TCRdb retains in-frame clones only, with some absent. The repertoire has roughly 70,000 clones, over 85% of them found once; the top ten carry 6.5% to 7%. The germline V and J ends were trimmed by 1 base and 4 bases, with 7 bases remaining between them. Looked up from germline, CDR1 is LNHDA and CDR2 is SQIVND (reference sequence). The CDR3 has 13 amino acids. The sample consisted of bone marrow, taken 700 to 750 days after intestinal transplantation. The chain carries TRBV19 and TRBJ1-1; possibly TRBD1 for D (5 bases). The TCR originated in a human patient who received an intestinal transplant, so some T cells may come from the graft donor. The CDR3 here is CASSIGGSTEAFF. CDR3 bases: TGTGCCAGTAGTATAGGGGGCAGCACTGAAGCTTTCTTT.